The 10 T cell receptor beta chains in this list originate from one sample, sequenced in a study of T cell responses to AZD1222 COVID-19 vaccine. Clones were sequenced by immunoSEQ multiplex PCR, and TCRdb holds only the in-frame ones, with some missing. The sample records approximately 150,000 clones, 93% being singletons. The sequencing here drew on peripheral blood, taken on day 0 of MenACWY control vaccination. The receptor set was obtained from an adult in good health.

This clone was seen just once. The rearrangement joins TRBV29-1 to TRBJ2-7; TRBD2 matches at 10 bases. The CDR3 consists of 15 residues. Trimming took 4 bases from V and 0 from J; bases not matched to a gene: 6. Germline V gene data show CDR1 as SQVTM and CDR2 as ANQGSEA. The CDR3 DNA is TGCAGCGTTGCGTCCACTAGCGGGATCTCCTACGAGCAGTACTTC. Its protein product is CSVASTSGISYEQYF.

V gene TRBV28 combines with J gene TRBJ1-4; D unclear. Trimming removed 6 bases at V and 8 bases at J, with 22 bases between. Germline V gene sequence: CDR1 MDHEN, CDR2 SYDVKM. This CDR3 comprises 16 residues. This CDR3 reads CASSGPRPSGKEKLFF. The CDR3 DNA is TGTGCCAGCAGCGGGCCCCGACCCTCGGGCAAGGAAAAACTGTTTTTT. Full variable domain (outside the CDR3, taken from reference TRBV28 and TRBJ1-4): DVKVTQSSRYLVKRTGEKVFLECVQDMDHENMFWYRQDPGLGLRLIYFSYDVKMKEKGDIPEGYSVSREKKERFSLILESASTNQTSMYLCASSGPRPSGKEKLFFGSGTQLSVL.

The J gene is TRBJ2-1, the V gene TRBV28, with D hard to call. The germline V and J ends were trimmed by 7 bases and 2 bases, with 9 bases remaining between them. CDR3 size: 13 residues. Germline values: CDR1 MDHEN, CDR2 SYDVKM. The CDR3 loop reads CASTPSTYNEQFF. The DNA for the CDR3 is TGTGCCAGCACCCCTAGTACCTACAATGAGCAGTTCTTC.

This chain links TRBV29-1 with TRBJ2-7; TRBD2 matches at 12 bases. There are 14 residues in the CDR3. V shed 8 bases, J shed 0 bases, and the junction held 5 bases outside the gene matches. The germline V gene encodes CDR1 SQVTM and CDR2 ANQGSEA. DNA for the CDR3: TGCAGCACAGGGACTAGCGGGTACTCCTACGAGCAGTACTTC. Residues: CSTGTSGYSYEQYF.

The gene calls are TRBV6-5 and TRBJ1-2, with D uncertain. The length of the CDR3 is 16 residues. CDR1 MNHEY and CDR2 SVGAGI come from the germline V gene. The germline V and J ends were trimmed by 2 bases and 5 bases, with 18 bases remaining between them. CDR3 protein: CASSYPNGPGMYGYTF. The CDR3, as DNA: TGTGCCAGCAGTTACCCAAATGGACCGGGAATGTATGGCTACACCTTC.

V and J are TRBV6-5 and TRBJ1-1, with D possibly being TRBD1 (6 bases). V lost 7 bases to trimming and J lost 0 bases, with 12 bases between them. The V gene's germline CDR1 is MNHEY and CDR2 SVGAGI. This CDR3 region has 14 residues. The CDR3 DNA reads as TGTGCCAGCAATATAGACAGGCTGAACACTGAAGCTTTCTTT. This encodes CASNIDRLNTEAFF.

The chain has TRBV5-1 and TRBJ2-7; TRBD2 agrees at 10 bases. Germline V gene lookup returns CDR1 SGHRS and CDR2 YFSETQ. J lost 5 bases, V lost 0 bases, and 2 bases had no gene match. The CDR3 is 14 residues long. CDR3 loop: CASSLGLAGDEQYF. DNA of the CDR3: TGCGCCAGCAGCTTGGGGCTAGCGGGAGACGAGCAGTACTTC.

This chain connects TRBV2 to TRBJ1-3; tentatively, D is TRBD1 (5 bases). Trimming shortened V by 2 bases and J by 2 bases, and 10 bases separated the two germline ends. Per the germline V gene, CDR1 is SNHLY and CDR2 is FYNNEI. This CDR3 contains 15 residues. The CDR3 DNA reads as TGTGCCAGCAGTGAATGGGGGGGTCCTGGAAACACCATATATTTT. This sequence encodes CASSEWGGPGNTIYF. Complete variable domain (other parts from reference TRBV2 and TRBJ1-3): EPEVTQTPSHQVTQMGQEVILRCVPISNHLYFYWYRQILGQKVEFLVSFYNNEISEKSEIFDDQFSVERPDGSNFTLKIRSTKLEDSAMYFCASSEWGGPGNTIYFGEGSWLTVV.

V is TRBV19 and J is TRBJ2-1; D is uncertain. The CDR3 contains 18 residues. The V and J ends lost 2 bases and 0 bases respectively, with 17 bases between them. Germline loops: CDR1 LNHDA, CDR2 SQIVND (reference sequence). Here the CDR3 reads CASSIWSLASSSYNEQFF. DNA for the CDR3: TGTGCCAGTAGTATATGGTCCCTGGCATCGAGCTCCTACAATGAGCAGTTCTTC.

The rearrangement uses TRBV5-1 and TRBJ2-1; 14 bases match TRBD2. The CDR3 contains 17 residues. With 4 bases clipped from V and 5 bases from J, the junction kept 8 bases outside the gene matches. Germline assignment: CDR1 SGHRS and CDR2 YFSETQ. The CDR3 coding sequence is TGCGCCAGCAGCATATGGACTAGCGGGGGGATACACAATGAGCAGTTCTTC. The encoded protein is CASSIWTSGGIHNEQFF.